These 19 T cell receptor beta chains originate from one sample sequenced in a study of PD-1 blockade in classical Hodgkin lymphoma. Time point reported: cycle 4 day 1 (C4D1), after 6 weeks of nivolumab. Relapse after autologous stem cell transplantation occurred in every patient, and brentuximab vedotin exposure varied. The method was immunoSEQ multiplex PCR; TCRdb's version includes in-frame clones alone and lacks a portion of them. The sample contains 20,000 to 25,000 clones, more than 65% of which appear only once. The sequences come from peripheral blood mononuclear cells (PBMCs), collected before the fourth cycle of nivolumab. These receptor sequences come from a human donor with classical Hodgkin lymphoma.

The chain joins TRBV5-1 to TRBJ2-3; no reliable D call. The ends were cut back, 6 bases at V and 2 bases at J, with 13 bases in the middle. Germline CDR1 is SGHRS and CDR2 is YFSETQ. The CDR3 runs to 14 residues. CDR3 region: CASKGRQPTDTQYF. The CDR3, as DNA: TGCGCCAGCAAGGGTCGCCAGCCCACAGATACGCAGTATTTT.

The chain is built from TRBV28 and TRBJ1-2; D remains unclear. Germline loops: CDR1 MDHEN, CDR2 SYDVKM. V gave up 3 bases and J gave up 0 bases, with 8 bases separating them. The CDR3 runs 14 residues. In nucleotides, the CDR3 is TGTGCCAGCAGTTTCCGCGTAGCTAACTATGGCTACACCTTC. Its protein product is CASSFRVANYGYTF.

This chain links TRBV27 with TRBJ2-1; the D gene is possibly TRBD1 (5 bases). Germline-derived CDR1 and CDR2 are MNHEY and SMNVEV (reference sequence). Trimming removed 2 bases at V and 0 bases at J, with 8 bases between. The CDR3 length is 15 residues. CDR3 coding DNA: TGTGCCAGCAGTTTACGACAGAGCTCCTACAATGAGCAGTTCTTC. Translating it yields CASSLRQSSYNEQFF.

This clone was picked up one time. The V call is TRBV5-5, the J call TRBJ1-1; possibly TRBD1 for D (5 bases). In germline, CDR1 is SGHKS, CDR2 YYEKEE (reference sequence). The germline V and J ends were trimmed by 1 base and 2 bases, with 15 bases remaining between them. CDR3 length equals 16 residues. The CDR3 nucleotides are TGTGCCAGCAGCTTGTTCCGGGGGGACGGTAACACTGAAGCTTTCTTT. As protein: CASSLFRGDGNTEAFF.

The chain joins TRBV28 to TRBJ2-5; D call uncertain. Trimming took 5 bases from V and 5 from J, leaving 15 bases between them. This CDR3 contains 14 residues. In germline, CDR1 is MDHEN, CDR2 SYDVKM. For the CDR3, the DNA is TGTGCCAGCAGTCCCGAGGAGCATTCGGAGACCCAGTACTTC. Translated: CASSPEEHSETQYF.

The gene calls are TRBV7-8 and TRBJ2-2; the match to TRBD2 covers 12 bases. Trimming cost V 2 bases and J 8 bases; bases outside gene matches: 6. The germline V gene has CDR1 SGHVS and CDR2 FQNEAQ. The length of the CDR3 is 16 residues. The CDR3: CASSLRPGLAGGELFF. DNA for the CDR3: TGTGCCAGCAGCTTACGTCCGGGACTAGCGGGTGGGGAGCTGTTTTTT.

The chain is built from TRBV19 and TRBJ1-4; D is undetermined. CDR3 size: 13 residues. The germline gives CDR1 LNHDA, CDR2 SQIVND (reference sequence). The V and J ends lost 6 bases and 3 bases respectively, with 8 bases between them. CDR3 DNA: TGTGCCAGTAGGACGGCCCCTAATGAAAAACTGTTTTTT. Encoded protein: CASRTAPNEKLFF. Drawing the rest from reference TRBV19 and TRBJ1-4, the complete variable domain is DGGITQSPKYLFRKEGQNVTLSCEQNLNHDAMYWYRQDPGQGLRLIYYSQIVNDFQKGDIAEGYSVSREKKESFPLTVTSAQKNPTAFYLCASRTAPNEKLFFGSGTQLSVL.

The chain links TRBV9 to TRBJ2-7; 9 bases fit TRBD1. Germline V lookup: CDR1 SGDLS, CDR2 YYNGEE. Germline trimming cut 1 base from V and 3 bases from J; bases unmatched to any gene: 8. The CDR3 totals 16 residues. CDR3 protein: CASSVKGQGEGYEQYF. DNA for the CDR3: TGTGCCAGCAGCGTAAAGGGACAGGGAGAAGGCTACGAGCAGTACTTC.

The chain links TRBV9 to TRBJ2-3; no definite D call. Germline values: CDR1 SGDLS, CDR2 YYNGEE. The CDR3 totals 16 residues. Between the trimmed V and J ends, which lost 0 bases and 0 bases, there was a span of 11 bases. The CDR3 DNA reads TGTGCCAGCAGCGTAGGACTCAGTACTAGCACAGATACGCAGTATTTT. This sequence encodes CASSVGLSTSTDTQYF.

The chain combines TRBV2 with TRBJ2-5; 12 positions agree with TRBD2. J lost 5 bases, V lost 5 bases, and 12 bases had no gene match. Germline lookup yields CDR1 SNHLY and CDR2 FYNNEI. This CDR3 has 17 amino acids. DNA for the CDR3: TGTGCCAGCAGTCCCCTAGCGGGAGGGGGCCTACGTGAGACCCAGTACTTC. Translating it yields CASSPLAGGGLRETQYF.

This sequence joins TRBV9 and TRBJ2-1; 7 bases line up with TRBD1. J lost 13 bases, V lost 3 bases, and 7 bases had no gene match. This CDR3 contains 12 residues. The V gene's germline CDR1 is SGDLS and CDR2 YYNGEE. The CDR3 loop reads CASSGGRGSQFF. The CDR3 nucleotides read TGTGCCAGCAGCGGGGGCAGGGGGTCACAGTTCTTC.

V is TRBV5-8 and J is TRBJ2-1, with 7 bases lining up with TRBD2. There are 12 residues in the CDR3. CDR1 SGHTS and CDR2 YDEGEE come from the germline V gene. V shed 6 bases and J 6 bases; nucleotides not matched to a gene: 3. In DNA, the CDR3 is TGTGCCAGCACCCCGGGGGGCAATGAGCAGTTCTTC. Translating it yields CASTPGGNEQFF.

The rearrangement joins TRBV7-2 to TRBJ1-1; the match to TRBD1 covers 7 bases. Germline V gives CDR1 SGHTA, CDR2 FQGNSA. Losses at the gene ends were 1 base for V and 10 bases for J; bases not matched to a gene: 9. This CDR3 is built from 14 residues. CDR3 bases: TGTGCCAGCAGCTTAGACCGACAGGGTTTTGTAGCTTTCTTT. Amino acids: CASSLDRQGFVAFF.

CDR3 amino acids: CASSQDTGRLNQPQHF. CDR3 nucleotides: TGCGCCAGCAGCCAAGATACGGGACGCCTCAATCAGCCCCAGCATTTT. This rearrangement joins TRBV4-1 to TRBJ1-5, with D perhaps matching TRBD1 (5 bases). Germline V gene lookup returns CDR1 MGHRA and CDR2 YSYEKL. The length of the CDR3 is 16 residues. Trimming stripped 0 bases from V and 3 bases from J, with 12 bases between.

The chain uses TRBV7-6 and TRBJ1-6; no firm D call. Germline CDR1 and CDR2: SGHVS and FNYEAQ. Trimming removed 4 bases at V and 6 bases at J, with 7 bases between. The CDR3 runs 13 residues. This CDR3 reads CASSSGSNSPLHF. For the CDR3, the DNA is TGTGCCAGCAGCTCGGGTTCTAATTCACCCCTCCACTTT.

For the CDR3, the DNA is TGTGCCACCACAACAGACAGGAACTATGGCTACACCTTC. It encodes CATTTDRNYGYTF. The chain combines TRBV28 with TRBJ1-2, with a possible D match to TRBD1 (6 bases). The CDR3 spans 13 residues. Germline V gene sequence: CDR1 MDHEN, CDR2 SYDVKM. V lost 10 bases and J 2 bases, leaving 14 bases between the germline ends.

CDR3 nucleotide sequence: TGTGCCAGTAGCAGGGACAGGGCAGATACGCAGTATTTT. Its translation: CASSRDRADTQYF. The gene calls are TRBV19 and TRBJ2-3, with 9 bases matching TRBD1. The CDR3 length is 13 residues. CDR1 and CDR2 (germline): LNHDA, SQIVND (reference sequence). V shed 6 bases, J shed 4 bases, and the junction held 2 bases outside the gene matches.

The chain is built from TRBV2 and TRBJ1-2; D gene ambiguous. The CDR3 length is 10 residues. The V gene's germline CDR1 is SNHLY and CDR2 FYNNEI. V gave up 2 bases and J gave up 14 bases, with 9 bases separating them. CDR3 protein: CASSEMVLTF. In DNA form, the CDR3 reads TGTGCCAGCAGTGAAATGGTTTTAACCTTC.

This chain uses TRBV7-2 with TRBJ1-1; 7 bases line up with TRBD1. The length of the CDR3 is 14 residues. CDR1 is SGHTA, CDR2 FQGNSA, per germline. V gave up 4 bases and J gave up 2 bases; unmatched junction bases: 4. CDR3 in amino acids: CASSWNRGNTEAFF. DNA of the CDR3: TGTGCCAGCAGCTGGAACAGGGGTAACACTGAAGCTTTCTTT.